The 7 T cell receptor beta chains presented below share a single source sample, sequenced in a study of shared clonotypes between healthy human individuals. Measured with immunoSEQ multiplex PCR; TCRdb has only the in-frame clones, and not every one. The sample includes a few million clones, almost 96% of them seen just once. Specimen: naive CD4+ T cells sorted from blood. Subset of the sample: CD45RA+ positively selected. Receptors originate from a man aged 18-30 years in good health.

This clone was seen once. The chain joins TRBV6-1 to TRBJ1-4; possible D gene TRBD1, 5 bases. From germline, CDR1 is MNHNS and CDR2 SASEGT. V lost 6 bases to trimming and J lost 3 bases, with 11 bases between them. CDR3 length: 14 amino acids. The CDR3 reads CASRSGTANEKLFF. CDR3 coding DNA: TGTGCCAGCAGGAGCGGGACGGCTAATGAAAAACTGTTTTTT.

The J gene is TRBJ2-7, the V gene TRBV6-5; perhaps TRBD2 as D (5 bases). Trimming took off 0 bases at V and 5 bases at J, with 11 bases between the two ends. Looked up from germline, CDR1 is MNHEY and CDR2 is SVGAGI. The CDR3 loop spans 14 amino acids. CDR3 region: CASSYSTGSHEQYF. CDR3 DNA: TGTGCCAGCAGTTACTCGACGGGGAGCCACGAGCAGTACTTC.

The V gene is TRBV4-2, the J gene TRBJ1-3; D possibly corresponds to TRBD1 (6 bases). Per germline, CDR1 LGHNA and CDR2 YNFKEQ. The CDR3 length is 16 residues. The germline V and J ends were trimmed by 0 bases and 9 bases, with 18 bases remaining between them. This CDR3 is CASSQEESDRSFTIYF. In DNA form, the CDR3 reads TGTGCCAGCAGCCAAGAAGAGTCGGACAGATCGTTCACCATATATTTT.

The rearrangement links TRBV7-2 to TRBJ2-1; TRBD2 aligns across 16 bases. The CDR3 has 18 residues. From germline, CDR1 is SGHTA and CDR2 FQGNSA. J lost 8 bases, V lost 4 bases, and 11 bases had no gene match. As DNA, the CDR3 is TGTGCCAGCAGCTCTGACTCCGGGACTAGCGGGAGGGTCTATGAGCAGTTCTTC. Translation gives CASSSDSGTSGRVYEQFF.

Comments on this clone: The sample carries other DNA sequences with the same CDR3. The chain recombines TRBV19 with TRBJ2-1, with D maybe TRBD1 (5 bases). V shed 3 bases and J shed 4 bases, with 10 bases lying between them. The V gene's germline CDR1 is LNHDA and CDR2 SQIVND (reference sequence). The CDR3 sequence is 14 residues long. CDR3 sequence reads: CASSIGKGYNEQFF. CDR3 in DNA: TGTGCCAGTAGTATCGGCAAGGGGTACAATGAGCAGTTCTTC.

The V call is TRBV2, the J call TRBJ2-2; D is undetermined. This CDR3 spans 14 amino acids. V shed 4 bases and J shed 1 base, with 7 bases lying between them. From germline, CDR1 is SNHLY and CDR2 FYNNEI. The CDR3 is CASSVALNTGELFF. The CDR3 bases are TGTGCCAGCAGTGTGGCCTTGAACACCGGGGAGCTGTTTTTT.

This chain links TRBV19 with TRBJ2-7; TRBD2 aligns across 8 bases. The CDR3 covers 13 residues. CDR1 is LNHDA, CDR2 SQIVND, per germline (reference sequence). V lost 4 bases to trimming and J lost 3 bases; unmatched junction nucleotides: 2. This chain's CDR3 is CASSTTSDYEQYF. The CDR3, as DNA: TGTGCCAGTAGTACGACTAGCGACTACGAGCAGTACTTC. Complete variable domain (other parts from reference TRBV19 and TRBJ2-7): DGGITQSPKYLFRKEGQNVTLSCEQNLNHDAMYWYRQDPGQGLRLIYYSQIVNDFQKGDIAEGYSVSREKKESFPLTVTSAQKNPTAFYLCASSTTSDYEQYFGPGTRLTVT.